This T cell receptor beta chain was identified in a study of OX40 agonist ivuxolimab in advanced cancers. Study-wide results and caveats: Normalized T-cell clonal expansion was also low in some nonresponders.

The CDR3 covers 14 residues. CDR1 is SGHRS and CDR2 is YFSETQ in the germline V gene. V shed 4 bases and J 8 bases; nucleotides not matched to a gene: 4. This clone was observed once. Its antigen remains unknown. Clones were sequenced by immunoSEQ multiplex PCR, and TCRdb holds only the in-frame ones, with some missing. Of around 82,000 clones listed, approximately 88% are singletons. The sample in question was CD4+ or CD8+ T cells sorted from blood, obtained in a trial of the OX40 agonist ivuxolimab. V and J are TRBV5-1 and TRBJ2-1; 12 positions agree with TRBD1. This receptor was taken from an adult with an advanced solid tumor such as melanoma, head and neck, liver or kidney cancer. CDR3 DNA sequence: TGCGCCAGCAGCCTCGGGACAGGGGGCTATGAGCAGTTCTTC. This encodes CASSLGTGGYEQFF.